This T cell receptor beta chain was found in a study of cytomegalovirus exposure and HLA in healthy donors. Study-wide points: Cytomegalovirus status, reportedly, was diagnosed with high specificity and sensitivity by the classifier. Later analysis showed most CMV-associated TCR beta chains appearing HLA-restricted.

Details on this clone: Its specificity is unknown.

13 Jbeta primers and 60 Vbeta primers were used for the PCR. TCRdb keeps only in-frame clones here, not all; method: immunoSEQ multiplex PCR. This table holds around 100,000 clones, 65% to 80% found once. From germline, CDR1 is MDHEN and CDR2 SYDVKM. The CDR3 has 14 amino acids. The V end lost 3 bases, the J end lost 1 base, and 9 bases lay between the germline ends. The chain links TRBV28 to TRBJ1-2, with D possibly TRBD1 on 6 matching bases. This clonotype was obtained from a woman between 18 and 30 years old in good health and CMV-seropositive. Sequencing input: PBMCs. Here the CDR3 DNA reads TGTGCCAGCAGTTTCCCAGGGGTTAACTATGGCTACACCTTC. Protein product: CASSFPGVNYGYTF.